The next 17 T cell receptor beta chains were all read from a single sample in a study of blood T cell repertoires in COVID-19. TCRdb keeps only in-frame clones here, not all; method: immunoSEQ multiplex PCR. The sample holds 390,000 or so clones, roughly 88% seen once. What was sequenced was peripheral blood. The receptors here all came from a young woman with active or convalescent COVID-19.

As DNA, the CDR3 is TGTGCCAGCAGACGGACACAAGGCAATTCACCCCTCCACTTT. Protein sequence: CASRRTQGNSPLHF. V is TRBV6-5 and J is TRBJ1-6, with a weak D call TRBD1 (5 bases). The length of the CDR3 is 14 residues. Germline CDR1 reads MNHEY; CDR2 reads SVGAGI. V was clipped by 6 bases and J by 7 bases, with 13 bases between them.

This chain connects TRBV5-1 to TRBJ1-1; no reliable D call. CDR3 length: 15 residues. CDR1 and CDR2 (germline): SGHRS, YFSETQ. Deletions cut 4 bases from V and 1 base from J, with 14 bases between. CDR3 protein: CASSLGEGGNTEAFF. CDR3 DNA: TGCGCCAGCAGCCTTGGGGAGGGTGGGAACACTGAAGCTTTCTTT.

J is TRBJ2-5 and V is TRBV19; possible D gene TRBD1, 7 bases. The germline V and J ends were trimmed by 3 bases and 7 bases, with 21 bases remaining between them. The CDR3 has 16 amino acids. Germline assignment: CDR1 LNHDA and CDR2 SQIVND (reference sequence). This chain's CDR3 is CASSMFGGGVDGTQYF. CDR3 DNA sequence: TGTGCCAGTAGTATGTTCGGAGGGGGCGTAGACGGGACCCAGTACTTC.

V usage is TRBV6-5 and J usage is TRBJ1-2; 9 bases line up with TRBD1. Germline-derived CDR1 and CDR2 are MNHEY and SVGAGI. This CDR3 contains 14 residues. Losses at the gene ends were 6 bases for V and 2 bases for J; bases not matched to a gene: 4. Written as DNA, the CDR3 is TGTGCCAGCAGGAAGACAGGGGGAAACTATGGCTACACCTTC. It translates to CASRKTGGNYGYTF.

The V call is TRBV24-1, the J call TRBJ2-1, with 7 bases that match TRBD1. CDR1 and CDR2 (germline): KGHDR, SFDVKD. The CDR3 contains 13 residues. J was trimmed by 8 bases and V by 3 bases; bases with no gene match: 3. The CDR3, as DNA: TGTGCCACCAGTGATACGACAGGGCATGAGCAGTTCTTC. Translated: CATSDTTGHEQFF.

The chain recombines TRBV4-1 with TRBJ1-1, with D possibly being TRBD1 (6 bases). The CDR3 length is 15 residues. Germline V gene sequence: CDR1 MGHRA, CDR2 YSYEKL. Trimming removed 2 bases from V and 1 base from J, with 11 bases in between. CDR3 coding DNA: TGCGCCAGCAGCCAATTGGGGGCCACGAACACTGAAGCTTTCTTT. This encodes CASSQLGATNTEAFF.

The CDR3 reads CASSFDRGGDDEQFF. As DNA, the CDR3 is TGTGCCAGCAGTTTCGACAGGGGCGGAGATGATGAGCAGTTCTTC. The chain recombines TRBV6-5 with TRBJ2-1; 8 nucleotides line up with TRBD1. CDR1 MNHEY and CDR2 SVGAGI come from the germline V gene. The CDR3 sequence is 15 residues long. The V gene end was trimmed by 4 bases and the J gene end by 8 bases; junction bases not matched to a gene: 10.

The gene calls are TRBV19 and TRBJ2-1; 10 positions match TRBD1. The junction had 5 bases not matched to a gene; V was cut back by 4 bases and J by 5 bases. CDR1 and CDR2 from the germline V gene are LNHDA and SQIVND (reference sequence). CDR3 length: 15 amino acids. The CDR3 DNA is TGTGCCAGTAGTACGGACAGGGGGTTGCACAATGAGCAGTTCTTC. It encodes CASSTDRGLHNEQFF.

The chain is built from TRBV6-2 or TRBV6-3 and TRBJ2-2, with 10 bases fitting TRBD2. The trim removed 2 bases at V and 7 bases at J, leaving 7 bases unmatched. Germline values: CDR1 MNHEY, CDR2 SVGEGT. CDR3 size: 16 residues. CDR3 amino acids: CASSYQLLAGVGELFF. The DNA for the CDR3 is TGTGCCAGCAGTTACCAACTGCTAGCGGGAGTCGGGGAGCTGTTTTTT.

This chain connects TRBV21-1 to TRBJ1-6; TRBD1 was called by the table and not checked on the DNA. TRBV21-1 is a listed pseudogene. This CDR3 spans 19 amino acids. The CDR3 loop reads CASSKRTGALSSYNSPLHF. CDR3 sequence (DNA): TGTGCCAGCAGCAAAAGAACAGGAGCCTTGAGCTCCTATAATTCACCCCTCCACTTT.

This chain links TRBV5-6 with TRBJ2-7; D possibly corresponds to TRBD1 (7 bases). CDR3 length: 15 residues. The germline CDR1 and CDR2 sequences are SGHDT and YYEEEE. Trimming took off 2 bases at V and 2 bases at J, with 14 bases between the two ends. The CDR3 loop is CASSFWAGGTYEQYF. In DNA form, the CDR3 reads TGTGCCAGCAGCTTTTGGGCAGGGGGGACCTACGAGCAGTACTTC.

The J gene is TRBJ1-2, the V gene TRBV6-5, with TRBD1 matching 9 bases. This CDR3 has 14 residues. Germline V lookup: CDR1 MNHEY, CDR2 SVGAGI. The V and J ends lost 6 bases and 8 bases, in that order; junction bases with no gene match: 10. DNA for the CDR3: TGTGCCAGCAGGCCGGACAGGGGAAGATTCGGCTACACCTTC. Amino acids: CASRPDRGRFGYTF.

The chain employs TRBV15 and TRBJ2-2; 10 bases are shared with TRBD1. CDR1 and CDR2 from the germline V gene are LNHNV and YYDKDF (reference sequence). V dropped 3 bases and J dropped 3; count of bases not matched to a gene: 4. CDR3 length: 16 amino acids. CDR3 sequence: CATSSRTGGDTGELFF. The CDR3 nucleotides read TGTGCCACCAGCAGCAGGACAGGGGGGGACACCGGGGAGCTGTTTTTT.

V and J are TRBV19 and TRBJ1-2; 12 bases map to TRBD1. This CDR3 has 14 residues. V gave up 6 bases and J gave up 7 bases; unmatched junction bases: 6. Germline lookup yields CDR1 LNHDA and CDR2 SQIVND (reference sequence). CDR3 nucleotides: TGTGCCAGTAGGAACGGGACAGGGGGCCGTGGCTACACCTTC. Translating it yields CASRNGTGGRGYTF.

This clone occurred once. J is TRBJ1-4 and V is TRBV3-1 (or the pseudogene TRBV3-2), with D possibly being TRBD1 (6 bases). V gave up 3 bases and J gave up 11 bases, with 13 bases separating them. CDR3 length: 13 residues. CDR1 is LGHDT and CDR2 is YNNKEL in the germline V gene (reference sequence). CDR3: CASSQSTGMKLFF. The CDR3 DNA sequence: TGTGCCAGCAGCCAGTCTACAGGGATGAAACTGTTTTTT.

V usage is TRBV6-6 and J usage is TRBJ2-5, with TRBD2 matching over 9 bases. V dropped 6 bases and J dropped 5; count of bases not matched to a gene: 7. The CDR3 runs 14 residues. CDR1 is MNHNY and CDR2 is SVGAGI in the germline V gene (reference sequence). The CDR3 here is CASSRGGAGETQYF. The CDR3 coding sequence is TGTGCCAGCAGCCGCGGGGGGGCCGGGGAGACCCAGTACTTC.

V and J are TRBV5-1 and TRBJ2-5, with 7 bases identical to TRBD1. V was clipped by 2 bases and J by 1 base; unmatched bases: 2. The CDR3 consists of 14 residues. Germline CDR1 is SGHRS and CDR2 is YFSETQ. CDR3 in DNA: TGCGCCAGCAGCTTTGGGACAGCCCAAGAGACCCAGTACTTC. It specifies CASSFGTAQETQYF.